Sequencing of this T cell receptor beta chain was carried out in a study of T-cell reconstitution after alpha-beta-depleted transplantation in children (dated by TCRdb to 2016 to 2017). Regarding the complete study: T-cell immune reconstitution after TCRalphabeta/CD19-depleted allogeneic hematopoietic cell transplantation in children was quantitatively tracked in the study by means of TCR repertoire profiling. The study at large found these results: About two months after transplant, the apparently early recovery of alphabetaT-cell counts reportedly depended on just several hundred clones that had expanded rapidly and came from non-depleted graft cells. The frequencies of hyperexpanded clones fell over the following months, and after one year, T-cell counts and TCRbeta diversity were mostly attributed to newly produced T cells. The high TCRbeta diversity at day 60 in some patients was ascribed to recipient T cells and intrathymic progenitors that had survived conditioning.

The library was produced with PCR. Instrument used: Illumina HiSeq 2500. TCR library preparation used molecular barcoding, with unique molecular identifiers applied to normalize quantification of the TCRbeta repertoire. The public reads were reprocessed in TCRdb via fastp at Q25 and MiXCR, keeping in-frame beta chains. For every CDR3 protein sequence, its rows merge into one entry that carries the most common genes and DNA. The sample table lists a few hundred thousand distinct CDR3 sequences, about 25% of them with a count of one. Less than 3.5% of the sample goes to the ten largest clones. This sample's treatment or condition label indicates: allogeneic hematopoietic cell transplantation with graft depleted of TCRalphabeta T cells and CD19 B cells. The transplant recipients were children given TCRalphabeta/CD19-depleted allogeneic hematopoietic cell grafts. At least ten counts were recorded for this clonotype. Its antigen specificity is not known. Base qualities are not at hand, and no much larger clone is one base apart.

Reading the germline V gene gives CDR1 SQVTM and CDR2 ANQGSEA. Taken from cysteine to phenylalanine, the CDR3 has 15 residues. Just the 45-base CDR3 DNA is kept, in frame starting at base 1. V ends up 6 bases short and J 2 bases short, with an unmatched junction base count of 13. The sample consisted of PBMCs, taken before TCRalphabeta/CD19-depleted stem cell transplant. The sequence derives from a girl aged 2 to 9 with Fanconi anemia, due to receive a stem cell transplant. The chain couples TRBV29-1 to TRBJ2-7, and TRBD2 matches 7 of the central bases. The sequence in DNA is TGCAGCGTACCTACCGGGCGGGAGAGCCCCTACGAGCAGTACTTC. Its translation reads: CSVPTGRESPYEQYF.